This is a list of T cell receptor beta chains from one sample in a study of CD8+ T cells in alopecia areata. Clones were sequenced by immunoSEQ multiplex PCR, and TCRdb holds only the in-frame ones, with some missing. Here the sample spans hundreds of thousands of clones, around two thirds being singletons. This material consisted of CD4+ T cells sorted from blood, taken at week 0. The source is a human donor with alopecia areata. Both conserved end residues are part of each CDR3. D genes are given only for firm matches. Some rows have no size entry. The others give once, few or many, or a class for an expanded clone.

d_call,j_call,clone_size,v_call,cdr3_aa,cdr3_nt
NA,TRBJ1-3,NA,TRBV9,CASSSGNTIYF,TGTGCCAGTTCCTCTGGAAACACCATATATTTT
TRBD1,TRBJ2-2,few,TRBV15,CATSRGDRNTGELFF,TGTGCCACCAGCAGAGGGGACAGGAACACCGGGGAGCTGTTTTTT
TRBD1,TRBJ2-4,few,TRBV11-2,CASSPNRQGKNIQYF,TGTGCCAGCAGCCCAAACAGACAGGGGAAAAACATTCAGTACTTC
TRBD1,TRBJ2-5,NA,TRBV9,CASSPEVGQGETQYF,TGTGCCAGCAGCCCGGAGGTGGGACAGGGAGAGACCCAGTACTTC
NA,TRBJ1-2,NA,TRBV5-4,CASSSRYQVNYGYTF,TGTGCCAGCAGCTCGAGATATCAAGTAAACTATGGCTACACCTTC
NA,TRBJ2-3,few,TRBV1,CTSSQDKRGGTDTQYF,TGCACCAGCAGCCAAGATAAGCGGGGGGGCACAGATACGCAGTATTTT
NA,TRBJ1-3,NA,TRBV5-4,CASSLGAPGNTIYF,TGTGCCAGCAGCTTAGGGGCACCCGGAAACACCATATATTTT
NA,TRBJ2-5,NA,TRBV29-1,CSVGYQETQYF,TGCAGCGTTGGATACCAAGAGACCCAGTACTTC
NA,TRBJ2-2,once,TRBV5-1,CASSLVQSTGELFF,TGCGCCAGCAGCTTGGTTCAAAGCACCGGGGAGCTGTTTTTT
NA,TRBJ1-6,NA,TRBV4-2,CASSLVGVAGELAPLHF,TGTGCCAGCAGCCTCGTCGGAGTGGCAGGGGAACTGGCACCCCTCCACTTT
NA,TRBJ1-3,NA,TRBV9,CASSVEPSGNTIYF,TGTGCCAGCAGCGTAGAGCCCTCTGGAAACACCATATATTTT
TRBD1,TRBJ1-2,NA,TRBV29-1,CSGSTGAAGYTF,TGCAGCGGTTCGACAGGGGCGGCTGGCTACACCTTC
TRBD1,TRBJ1-1,NA,TRBV29-1,CRLGQGAGVNTEAFF,TGCAGGTTGGGGCAGGGGGCAGGAGTGAACACTGAAGCTTTCTTT
TRBD1,TRBJ2-7,few,TRBV27,CASSLRGQVSSYEQYF,TGTGCCAGCAGTTTACGGGGACAGGTCAGCTCCTACGAGCAGTACTTC
NA,TRBJ1-1,once,TRBV12-5,CASGTGPVAFF,TGTGCTAGTGGGACAGGCCCGGTAGCTTTCTTT
TRBD2,TRBJ2-5,few,TRBV7-9,CASSLEAGYQETQYF,TGTGCCAGCAGCTTAGAAGCGGGGTACCAAGAGACCCAGTACTTC
NA,TRBJ2-2,NA,TRBV7-9,CASSLAIYTGELFF,TGTGCCAGCAGCTTAGCTATTTACACCGGGGAGCTGTTTTTT
TRBD1,TRBJ1-1,NA,TRBV29-1,CSVGQGTEAFF,TGCAGCGTTGGACAGGGGACTGAAGCTTTCTTT
TRBD2,TRBJ2-1,NA,TRBV29-1,CSVPVAGGLAEQFF,TGCAGCGTACCCGTAGCGGGGGGGCTGGCTGAGCAGTTCTTC
NA,TRBJ1-2,NA,TRBV4-2,CASSQDSGPNYGYTF,TGTGCCAGCAGCCAAGATTCGGGACCAAACTATGGCTACACCTTC
NA,TRBJ1-6,NA,TRBV25-1,CASSELVSPLHF,TGTGCCAGCAGTGAATTGGTCTCACCCCTCCACTTT
TRBD2,TRBJ2-1,few,TRBV4-1,CASSHPLAGDPTNEQFF,TGCGCCAGCAGCCACCCCTTAGCGGGGGATCCCACCAATGAGCAGTTCTTC
NA,TRBJ1-2,NA,TRBV25-1,CASSEAGGHGYTF,TGTGCCAGCAGTGAAGCGGGGGGCCACGGCTACACCTTC
NA,TRBJ2-7,NA,TRBV7-2,CASSYSAGARYEQYF,TGTGCCAGCAGCTATTCTGCGGGGGCTAGGTACGAGCAGTACTTC
NA,TRBJ2-2,once,TRBV4-2,CASSQDLGDANTGELFF,TGTGCCAGCAGCCAAGATCTAGGGGACGCGAACACCGGGGAGCTGTTTTTT
NA,TRBJ2-7,NA,TRBV6-1,CASRWPGQSNEQYF,TGTGCCAGCAGATGGCCGGGACAATCGAACGAGCAGTACTTC
TRBD2,TRBJ2-5,NA,TRBV4-1,CASSQDWGLAGEETQYF,TGCGCCAGCAGCCAAGATTGGGGACTAGCGGGGGAAGAGACCCAGTACTTC
NA,TRBJ2-7,NA,TRBV27,CASSLKSSSYEQYF,TGTGCCAGCAGTTTAAAGTCCAGCTCCTACGAGCAGTACTTC
TRBD1,TRBJ2-4,NA,TRBV16,CASSVVPDRGQYF,TGTGCCAGCAGCGTTGTCCCGGACAGGGGCCAGTACTTC
NA,TRBJ2-2,NA,TRBV7-2,CASSPYTGELFF,TGTGCCAGCAGCCCATACACCGGGGAGCTGTTTTTT
NA,TRBJ1-6,NA,TRBV30,CAWSDGGNSPLHF,TGTGCCTGGTCGGACGGGGGGAATTCACCCCTCCACTTT